This T cell receptor beta chain was identified during a study of T cells in Graves' hyperthyroidism and ophthalmopathy (dated by TCRdb to the late 2010s). Some background on the complete study: Peripheral blood was collected at initial diagnosis, before any treatment. To identify distinguishing TCR V-J signatures, a discovery cohort of about 95 patients was used, comprising roughly 45 with Graves' ophthalmopathy and approximately 58 with stable Graves' hyperthyroidism. In several Graves' hyperthyroidism patients, the study also compared T-cell repertoires from thyroid tissue with T-cell repertoires from blood. The paper describes TCR Vbeta CDR3 sequencing of about 140 peripheral blood samples, made up of some 42 ophthalmopathy patients, around 78 hyperthyroidism patients and 17 progressor patients. The 95 to 100 discovery patients were randomly split 7:3 into training and test sets. An independent validation cohort of under 20 hyperthyroidism patients and about 15 patients who later progressed to ophthalmopathy tested prospective prediction of ophthalmopathy. After blood sampling, hyperthyroidism patients were treated with methimazole at a starting dose of 30 mg daily, and ophthalmopathy patients were treated with high-dose intravenous methylprednisolone. What the work shows at the level of the full study, not this receptor alone: Sample size was not statistically predetermined, and investigators were not blinded to group allocation. A model built on a 13 V-J signature distinguished ophthalmopathy from stable hyperthyroidism, reaching approximately 89% sensitivity and about 81% specificity in cross-validation and 80%/75% in testing. Most expanded thyroid clonotypes (frequency above 0.001) were also detected in blood, a finding suggesting that blood repertoires may reflect thyroid immune responses. In validation, the model predicted progression to ophthalmopathy with approximately 71% sensitivity and about 73% specificity, a median of about 6.7 months before onset.

The CDR3 spans 14 residues, from the cysteine through the phenylalanine. Just the 42-base CDR3 DNA is kept, in frame starting at base 1. The junction shows trimming of 0 bases on V and 0 bases on J, plus 3 bases between the germline ends. The germline V gene yields SGDLS for CDR1 and YYNGEE for CDR2. In the ophthalmopathy patients, disease was moderately to severely active, with a Clinical Activity Score of 3 or more, a NOSPECS grade of 4 or more, and a duration of less than 3 months. Patients with uncontrolled infections, other autoimmune diseases, pregnancy or lactation were excluded. Diagnoses relied on clinical symptoms, serum thyroxine and TRAb, thyroid ultrasound and orbital computed tomography. PBMCs were separated from about 10 ml of fresh peripheral blood using Ficoll-Paque density gradient centrifugation. Total RNA was extracted with Trizol reagent, and quality was checked on an Agilent 2100 Bioanalyzer.

Of note for this clonotype: The target of this receptor is not known. Per-base quality was not reported, and no clone a single base away is much larger than it.

The TCR beta CDR3 regions were amplified from RNA transcripts. A first-round RT-PCR of the TCR CDR3 used the HTBI primer set with the Qiagen OneStep RT-PCR kit. The libraries were constructed in a second round of multiplex PCR and then size-selected and purified. Libraries were sequenced paired-end with 100 bp reads on an Illumina HiSeq2000. The original methods were these. Raw data were processed with SOAPnuke, discarding reads with adapters, uncalled bases, mean Phred below 15, or no exact constant-primer or identifier match. COPE v1.2.5 was used to merge high-quality paired reads, and clonotypes were defined as unique nucleotide sequences. MiTCR v1.1 was used to align the clonotypes against IMGT TRBV, TRBD and TRBJ reference segments. The analysis included only V-J combinations with a frequency above 0.0001, which together covered approximately 99% of the repertoires. A TCS score was defined as the ratio of F50 (clonal expansion) to E x V (chaos), with BLOSUM62-based TCRdist applied between CDR3 peptides within each V-J. Welch's t-statistics and random forest reduced 500 to 650 V-J features to around 14, which were used in a naive Bayes classifier (R e1071). TCRdb redid the processing of the public reads, applying fastp at Q25 and MiXCR, and retained in-frame beta chains. Identical CDR3 protein sequences are pooled into one entry, listed with their most common genes and DNA. Here the V and J calls rest on TCRdb's processing, not on the authors' analysis. This sample gives around 530,000 distinct CDR3 sequences in total; roughly a sixth of them show up just once. The ten top clones hold around 17% of the sample.

The chain is assembled from TRBV9 and TRBJ1-4; no confident D gene assignment can be made. The sequenced sample was blood. This clonotype was obtained from a woman younger than 30 with Graves' ophthalmopathy. At the DNA level, the sequence is TGTGCCAGCAGCGTAGAACCAACTAATGAAAAACTGTTTTTT. Its coded protein is CASSVEPTNEKLFF.